This T cell receptor beta chain comes out of a study of vaccination and CD4 T cells after COVID-19. As for the study in general: Post-vaccine specimens were obtained a median about 73 days after dose two (range 14 to 241). Samples were collected from a few convalescent patients on day 14 and on days 161 to 241 after vaccination.

Points on this clonotype: Its target is not known.

Time point here: late sampling 161 to 241 days after vaccination in a few convalescent patients. TCRdb analysed the PCR reads with MiXCR anew, one entry per CDR3 protein. This sample has 35,000 to 45,000 distinct CDR3 sequences, with around 39% found just once. The V gene end was trimmed by 2 bases and the J gene end by 0 bases; junction bases not matched to a gene: 10. The V gene's germline CDR1 is MNHEY and CDR2 SVGAGI. The CDR3 has 17 residues. Whole-study results and caveats: The median SARS-CoV-2-reactive clonotype number increased from about 20 to 38, without statistical significance.

This sample comprised CD4+ T cells from blood, obtained about 7 months after SARS-CoV-2 vaccination. The TCR comes from a human donor who had recovered from COVID-19. The gene calls are TRBV6-5 and TRBJ2-7; 7 bases are a match to TRBD1. The CDR3 reads CASSYAQRTGVSYEQYF. As DNA, the CDR3 is TGTGCCAGCAGTTACGCCCAAAGGACAGGCGTCTCCTACGAGCAGTACTTC.